Listed below are T cell receptor beta chains from one sample, sequenced in a study of T cell responses to AZD1222 COVID-19 vaccine. The protocol was immunoSEQ multiplex PCR, while the TCRdb copy is restricted to in-frame clones and leaves out a portion. This table has about 130,000 clones, 85% to 90% appearing once. Sequencing was performed on peripheral blood, taken on day 0 of AZD1222 vaccination. These receptors came from an adult in good health. CDR3s leave out the opening cysteine and the closing phenylalanine or tryptophan. The D gene is left open where the match is weak. Only some rows state a clone size, as once, few, many or a class for expanded clones.

cdr3_aa: ATRQGGTEAF
j_call: TRBJ1-1
v_call: TRBV6-5
d_call: TRBD1
clone_size: -

cdr3_aa: ASSSRTGGGRAYEQY
j_call: TRBJ2-7
v_call: TRBV27
d_call: -
clone_size: -

cdr3_aa: ASSHDMGSAEAF
j_call: TRBJ1-1
v_call: TRBV28
d_call: -
clone_size: -

cdr3_aa: ASSLTPRTGSGNTIY
j_call: TRBJ1-3
v_call: TRBV11-2
d_call: -
clone_size: -

cdr3_aa: ASSSRDGVSYEQY
j_call: TRBJ2-7
v_call: TRBV7-8
d_call: -
clone_size: once

cdr3_aa: ASWGQTDSDTQY
j_call: TRBJ2-3
v_call: TRBV6-5
d_call: TRBD1
clone_size: once

cdr3_aa: ASVGYTEAF
j_call: TRBJ1-1
v_call: TRBV12-5
d_call: -
clone_size: -

cdr3_aa: ASSLIMIPGREQY
j_call: TRBJ2-7
v_call: TRBV28
d_call: -
clone_size: -

cdr3_aa: ASSLGGFQPQH
j_call: TRBJ1-5
v_call: TRBV12-3/TRBV12-4
d_call: -
clone_size: once

cdr3_aa: ASSLDSGTYNEQF
j_call: TRBJ2-1
v_call: TRBV5-1
d_call: TRBD2
clone_size: -

cdr3_aa: ASSPQTVGSPLH
j_call: TRBJ1-6
v_call: TRBV25-1
d_call: -
clone_size: -

cdr3_aa: ASIAGGDYGYT
j_call: TRBJ1-2
v_call: TRBV28
d_call: TRBD1
clone_size: -

cdr3_aa: ASSPGTGIYEQY
j_call: TRBJ2-7
v_call: TRBV7-8
d_call: TRBD1
clone_size: -

cdr3_aa: ASTPSWTAHTEAF
j_call: TRBJ1-1
v_call: TRBV19
d_call: -
clone_size: -

cdr3_aa: ASSEPRLRQRNFTEAF
j_call: TRBJ1-1
v_call: TRBV6-1
d_call: -
clone_size: -

cdr3_aa: ASSFFGDEAF
j_call: TRBJ1-1
v_call: TRBV11-2
d_call: -
clone_size: -

cdr3_aa: ASSEPGLANEQF
j_call: TRBJ2-1
v_call: TRBV10-2
d_call: TRBD2
clone_size: -

cdr3_aa: ASNPTGVGNQPQH
j_call: TRBJ1-5
v_call: TRBV19
d_call: TRBD1
clone_size: once

cdr3_aa: ASSFRSQETQY
j_call: TRBJ2-5
v_call: TRBV12-3/TRBV12-4
d_call: -
clone_size: -

cdr3_aa: ASSSVQGRTTGNTIY
j_call: TRBJ1-3
v_call: TRBV4-1
d_call: -
clone_size: -

cdr3_aa: ASSLGGAYTGELF
j_call: TRBJ2-2
v_call: TRBV3-1/TRBV3-2
d_call: TRBD2
clone_size: -

cdr3_aa: ASTGTVSYGYT
j_call: TRBJ1-2
v_call: TRBV7-9
d_call: TRBD1
clone_size: few

cdr3_aa: ASSTWDRGPGYT
j_call: TRBJ1-2
v_call: TRBV27
d_call: TRBD1
clone_size: -

cdr3_aa: ASRRTGAYEQY
j_call: TRBJ2-7
v_call: TRBV19
d_call: TRBD1
clone_size: -

cdr3_aa: ASKNITVRRKQETQY
j_call: TRBJ2-5
v_call: TRBV6-4
d_call: -
clone_size: once

cdr3_aa: ASRGLTGSPLH
j_call: TRBJ1-6
v_call: TRBV6-5
d_call: -
clone_size: -

cdr3_aa: ASSYSTPGNTEAF
j_call: TRBJ1-1
v_call: TRBV6-5
d_call: -
clone_size: -

cdr3_aa: SARDSETQY
j_call: TRBJ2-5
v_call: TRBV20-1
d_call: -
clone_size: -

cdr3_aa: ASSYSTSRAAF
j_call: TRBJ1-1
v_call: TRBV6-5
d_call: -
clone_size: once

cdr3_aa: AWTWGAGTEAF
j_call: TRBJ1-1
v_call: TRBV30
d_call: -
clone_size: -

cdr3_aa: ASSQVPVYEQY
j_call: TRBJ2-7
v_call: TRBV4-2
d_call: -
clone_size: -

cdr3_aa: ASSLGDPIEAF
j_call: TRBJ1-1
v_call: TRBV5-1
d_call: -
clone_size: -

cdr3_aa: ASSVLAGTNYGYT
j_call: TRBJ1-2
v_call: TRBV18
d_call: -
clone_size: medium-sized

cdr3_aa: ASSPLGRDTQY
j_call: TRBJ2-3
v_call: TRBV7-3
d_call: -
clone_size: -

cdr3_aa: ASSSSRQEIYEQY
j_call: TRBJ2-7
v_call: TRBV7-2
d_call: -
clone_size: -

cdr3_aa: ASSLAGLTNTEAF
j_call: TRBJ1-1
v_call: TRBV5-1
d_call: -
clone_size: -

cdr3_aa: ASSEGDRRKLF
j_call: TRBJ1-4
v_call: TRBV6-1
d_call: TRBD1
clone_size: -

cdr3_aa: ASSLPGSPRDGAF
j_call: TRBJ1-1
v_call: TRBV4-2
d_call: -
clone_size: -

cdr3_aa: ASSPPGRPIYGYT
j_call: TRBJ1-2
v_call: TRBV18
d_call: -
clone_size: -

cdr3_aa: ASSTRTGPKNIQY
j_call: TRBJ2-4
v_call: TRBV6-5
d_call: TRBD1
clone_size: -

cdr3_aa: ASKRQGDYEQY
j_call: TRBJ2-7
v_call: TRBV2
d_call: TRBD1
clone_size: -

cdr3_aa: ASSEEASYGYT
j_call: TRBJ1-2
v_call: TRBV2
d_call: -
clone_size: -

cdr3_aa: ASSYRGLLGYT
j_call: TRBJ1-2
v_call: TRBV6-5
d_call: TRBD1
clone_size: -

cdr3_aa: ASSVVNPDTQY
j_call: TRBJ2-3
v_call: TRBV9
d_call: -
clone_size: -

cdr3_aa: ATSGWGVLNSPLH
j_call: TRBJ1-6
v_call: TRBV15
d_call: -
clone_size: -

cdr3_aa: ASSRLANEQF
j_call: TRBJ2-1
v_call: TRBV25-1
d_call: TRBD2
clone_size: -

cdr3_aa: ASSQRQGGIDRAF
j_call: TRBJ1-1
v_call: TRBV3-1/TRBV3-2
d_call: TRBD1
clone_size: -

cdr3_aa: ASSLTGASNEKLF
j_call: TRBJ1-4
v_call: TRBV4-1
d_call: -
clone_size: -

cdr3_aa: ASSYGAGSHLGEQF
j_call: TRBJ2-1
v_call: TRBV6-2/TRBV6-3
d_call: -
clone_size: -

cdr3_aa: ATGGQGYPGELF
j_call: TRBJ2-2
v_call: TRBV24-1
d_call: TRBD1
clone_size: -

cdr3_aa: ASTPRDTKNIQY
j_call: TRBJ2-4
v_call: TRBV11-1
d_call: -
clone_size: -

cdr3_aa: SVPGGPNYGYT
j_call: TRBJ1-2
v_call: TRBV29-1
d_call: -
clone_size: -

cdr3_aa: ASSLGTSGIYEQY
j_call: TRBJ2-7
v_call: TRBV5-1
d_call: TRBD2
clone_size: -

cdr3_aa: ASIPSGEHNTEAF
j_call: TRBJ1-1
v_call: TRBV5-5
d_call: -
clone_size: once

cdr3_aa: ASSHVSGQETQY
j_call: TRBJ2-5
v_call: TRBV4-1
d_call: -
clone_size: once

cdr3_aa: ASSLTAQETQY
j_call: TRBJ2-5
v_call: TRBV6-2/TRBV6-3
d_call: -
clone_size: -

cdr3_aa: SASLGYGYT
j_call: TRBJ1-2
v_call: TRBV20-1
d_call: -
clone_size: -